This entry concerns a single T cell receptor (beta chain). What it binds is not known. The source of the sample is a study of OX40 agonist ivuxolimab in advanced cancers. Study context: The patients got ivuxolimab, which is an agonistic anti-OX40 (CD134) antibody. Broader study findings: In a subset of nonresponders, normalized T-cell clonal expansion was also low.

The CDR3 consists of 15 residues. V lost 0 bases and J lost 5, with 13 bases in between. CDR1 and CDR2 (germline): MNHEY, SVGAGI. Some clones are missing from TCRdb's copy, which holds only in-frame ones; the method was immunoSEQ multiplex PCR. The table shows 19,000 or so clones, with about 90% occurring only once. The gene calls are TRBV6-5 and TRBJ2-5; no clear D gene. The receptor comes from an adult with an advanced solid tumor such as melanoma, head and neck, liver or kidney cancer. The sample consisted of CD4+ or CD8+ T cells sorted from blood, taken in a trial of the OX40 agonist ivuxolimab. CDR3 protein: CASSYSSANGETQYF. In DNA form, the CDR3 reads TGTGCCAGCAGTTACTCGTCAGCGAACGGGGAGACCCAGTACTTC.